The 13 T cell receptor beta chains presented below share a single source sample, sequenced in a study of T cells in Graves' hyperthyroidism and ophthalmopathy. TCR beta CDR3 regions were amplified from RNA transcripts. The study used the HTBI primer set for a first-round RT-PCR of the TCR CDR3. TCRdb called the multiplex PCR reads again in MiXCR, with one record for every CDR3 protein. The sample lists some 350,000 distinct CDR3 sequences, 15% to 18% occurring once. Sequencing was carried out using blood. These receptors were taken from a woman between 18 and 30 years old with Graves' hyperthyroidism that later progressed to Graves' ophthalmopathy.

This clonotype has more than one count but fewer than ten. V usage is TRBV20-1 and J usage is TRBJ2-5; the D gene is possibly TRBD2 (5 bases). The CDR3 consists of 13 residues. Germline V CDR1 and CDR2: DFQATT, SNEGSKA (reference sequence). V shed 5 bases and J shed 3 bases, with 13 bases lying between them. This CDR3 is CSALGVGKETQYF. The CDR3, as DNA: TGCAGTGCTCTAGGTGTCGGGAAAGAGACCCAGTACTTC.

This clonotype was detected many times. In DNA form, the CDR3 reads TGTGCCAGCAGTTCCCTACCCCGTGGACTAGCGGGAGTTGGAGAGACCCAGTACTTC. Translation: CASSSLPRGLAGVGETQYF. The chain is built from TRBV6-2 or TRBV6-3 and TRBJ2-5; 13 positions agree with TRBD2. This CDR3 has 19 residues. V gave up 4 bases and J gave up 4 bases; unmatched junction bases: 15. Germline values: CDR1 MNHEY, CDR2 SVGEGT.

This clonotype has at least ten counts. J is TRBJ1-1 and V is TRBV29-1, with unresolved D. The CDR3 contains 14 residues. The germline CDR1 and CDR2 sequences are SQVTM and ANQGSEA. V lost 3 bases and J lost 2, with 13 bases in between. The CDR3 sequence is CSVENAGINTEAFF. The CDR3 DNA sequence: TGCAGCGTTGAGAATGCGGGGATCAACACTGAAGCTTTCTTT.

This clonotype came up many times. This chain uses TRBV20-1 with TRBJ2-7; D is unresolved. Trimming pared 5 bases from V and 3 bases from J, leaving 5 bases between. The CDR3 has 10 amino acids. From germline, CDR1 is DFQATT and CDR2 SNEGSKA (reference sequence). CDR3 nucleotides: TGCAGTGCTTATGACTACGAGCAGTACTTC. Protein sequence: CSAYDYEQYF.

This clonotype was seen more than once but under ten times. The chain has TRBV28 and TRBJ1-6; 9 bases agree with TRBD1. The CDR3 length is 22 residues. In germline, CDR1 is MDHEN, CDR2 SYDVKM. With V trimmed by 3 bases and J by 7 bases, 25 bases remained unmatched. As DNA, the CDR3 is TGTGCCAGCAGTTTGGGGACAGGGTTTCTCCGACCCGAATCAAGTTTGAATTCACCCCTCCACTTT. Amino acids: CASSLGTGFLRPESSLNSPLHF.

This chain connects TRBV7-9 to TRBJ2-6, with D tentatively TRBD2 (6 bases). Germline assignment: CDR1 SEHNR and CDR2 FQNEAQ (reference sequence). Trimming shortened V by 0 bases and J by 4 bases, and 10 bases separated the two germline ends. The CDR3 loop spans 16 amino acids. The CDR3 DNA sequence: TGTGCCAGCAGCTTAGCAGCGGGTCCCGGGGCCAACGTCCTGACTTTC. Its translation: CASSLAAGPGANVLTF.

This clonotype turned up a few times. This chain connects TRBV9 to TRBJ2-7; 14 nucleotides agree with TRBD2. CDR3 length: 16 residues. Germline V gene lookup returns CDR1 SGDLS and CDR2 YYNGEE. V dropped 0 bases and J dropped 6; count of bases not matched to a gene: 5. Here the CDR3 DNA reads TGTGCCAGCAGCGTAGCTAGGGGACTAGCGGGAGCCGAGCAGTACTTC. Its protein is CASSVARGLAGAEQYF. The full variable domain, rest sourced from reference TRBV9 and TRBJ2-7, is DSGVTQTPKHLITATGQRVTLRCSPRSGDLSVYWYQQSLDQGLQFLIQYYNGEERAKGNILERFSAQQFPDLHSELNLSSLELGDSALYFCASSVARGLAGAEQYFGPGTRLTVT.

Only a few counts were recorded for this clonotype. V usage is TRBV19 and J usage is TRBJ1-2; D is uncertain. Between the trimmed V and J ends, which lost 5 bases and 6 bases, there was a span of 13 bases. The CDR3 has 13 amino acids. Germline CDR1 and CDR2: LNHDA and SQIVND (reference sequence). The CDR3 spells CASSPLSVDGYTF. In DNA, the CDR3 is TGTGCCAGTAGTCCGCTTAGTGTAGATGGCTACACCTTC.

This clonotype came up many times. The gene calls are TRBV28 and TRBJ2-1; 10 bases map to TRBD1. This CDR3 spans 18 amino acids. The ends lost 4 bases at V and 3 bases at J; junction bases unmatched: 12. The germline V gene encodes CDR1 MDHEN and CDR2 SYDVKM. The CDR3 here is CASSSWDRGERGYNEQFF. CDR3 bases: TGTGCCAGCAGTTCCTGGGACAGGGGTGAGCGTGGCTACAATGAGCAGTTCTTC. Full variable domain (remainder filled in from reference TRBV28 and TRBJ2-1): DVKVTQSSRYLVKRTGEKVFLECVQDMDHENMFWYRQDPGLGLRLIYFSYDVKMKEKGDIPEGYSVSREKKERFSLILESASTNQTSMYLCASSSWDRGERGYNEQFFGPGTRLTVL.

This CDR3 is CASSLGREFSYEQYF. CDR3 sequence (DNA): TGTGCCAGCAGCTTAGGGCGGGAGTTCTCCTACGAGCAGTACTTC. The genes are TRBV7-2 and TRBJ2-7; TRBD2 matches 7 bases. J gave up 0 bases and V 1 base, and 3 bases lay outside the gene matches. The CDR3 covers 15 residues. Germline-derived CDR1 and CDR2 are SGHTA and FQGNSA.

This clonotype has more than one count but fewer than ten. The rearrangement joins TRBV7-9 to TRBJ2-5; no clear D gene. The germline V and J ends were trimmed by 1 base and 1 base, with 7 bases remaining between them. Germline-derived CDR1 and CDR2 are SEHNR and FQNEAQ (reference sequence). The CDR3 extends over 14 amino acids. The CDR3 spells CASSLVAVQETQYF. The CDR3 DNA reads TGTGCCAGCAGCTTAGTGGCGGTCCAAGAGACCCAGTACTTC.

At least ten counts were recorded for this clonotype. The CDR3 nucleotides are TGTGCCTGGAGTGGGCTAGCGGGTTCCGCGAACACCGGGGAGCTGTTTTTT. Translation gives CAWSGLAGSANTGELFF. The chain joins TRBV30 to TRBJ2-2; 8 bases match TRBD2. V was clipped by 1 base and J by 0 bases; unmatched bases: 7. The CDR3 contains 17 residues. Looked up from germline, CDR1 is GTSNPN and CDR2 is SVGIG (reference sequence).

The CDR3 region is CASSLGVAFTDTQYF. The CDR3, as DNA: TGTGCCAGCAGCTTGGGAGTAGCTTTCACAGATACGCAGTATTTT. The rearrangement joins TRBV13 to TRBJ2-3; weak D call: TRBD2 (5 bases). CDR1 is PRHDT and CDR2 is FYEKMQ in the germline V gene (reference sequence). The CDR3 spans 15 residues. V gave up 3 bases and J gave up 2 bases, with 12 bases separating them.